This T cell receptor (beta chain) was identified in a study of glioma-infiltrating T cells after dendritic cell vaccination. V lost 1 base and J lost 1; bases outside the gene matches: 5. The V gene's germline CDR1 is SGHRS and CDR2 YFSETQ. This CDR3 has 16 amino acids. The time point was: after dendritic cell vaccination, including at tumor progression/relapse. TCRdb's copy holds only in-frame clones and misses some; the assay was immunoSEQ multiplex PCR. Among some 90,000 clones listed, over 75% were seen once. The receptor was derived from a human donor with glioblastoma. This chain joins TRBV5-1 and TRBJ2-5; 9 bases fit TRBD2. The material was blood, obtained after dendritic cell vaccination. CDR3 in amino acids: CASSLMAGGVQETQYF. CDR3 coding DNA: TGCGCCAGCAGCTTGATGGCGGGGGGGGTCCAAGAGACCCAGTACTTC. Full variable domain (rest looked up from reference TRBV5-1 and TRBJ2-5): KAGVTQTPRYLIKTRGQQVTLSCSPISGHRSVSWYQQTPGQGLQFLFEYFSETQRNKGNFPGRFSGRQFSNSRSEMNVSTLELGDSALYLCASSLMAGGVQETQYFGPGTRLLVL.